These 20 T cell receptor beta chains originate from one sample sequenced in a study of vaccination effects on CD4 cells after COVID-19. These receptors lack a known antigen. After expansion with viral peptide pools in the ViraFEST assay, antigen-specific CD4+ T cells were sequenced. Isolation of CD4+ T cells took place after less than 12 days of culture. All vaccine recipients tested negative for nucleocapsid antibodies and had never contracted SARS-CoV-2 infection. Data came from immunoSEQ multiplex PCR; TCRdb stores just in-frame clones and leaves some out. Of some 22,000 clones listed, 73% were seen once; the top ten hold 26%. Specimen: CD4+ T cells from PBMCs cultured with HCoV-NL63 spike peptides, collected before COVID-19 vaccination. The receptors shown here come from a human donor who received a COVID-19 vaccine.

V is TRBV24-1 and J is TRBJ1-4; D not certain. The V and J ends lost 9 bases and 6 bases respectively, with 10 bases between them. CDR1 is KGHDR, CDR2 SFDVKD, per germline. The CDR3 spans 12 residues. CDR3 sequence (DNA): TGTGCCACCGGCCAGGCGGATGAAAAACTGTTTTTT. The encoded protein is CATGQADEKLFF.

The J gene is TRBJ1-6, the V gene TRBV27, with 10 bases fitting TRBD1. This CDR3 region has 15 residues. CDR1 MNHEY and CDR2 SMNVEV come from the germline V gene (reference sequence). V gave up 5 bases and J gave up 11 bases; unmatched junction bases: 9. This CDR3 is CASSRIGTGVPPLHF. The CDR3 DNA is TGTGCCAGCAGTAGGATAGGGACAGGGGTGCCACCCCTCCACTTT.

This CDR3 reads CASTPQGEGQPQHF. The CDR3 region has the DNA TGTGCCAGTACCCCACAGGGAGAAGGTCAGCCCCAGCATTTT. The chain has TRBV19 and TRBJ1-5, with D maybe TRBD1 (6 bases). CDR1 and CDR2 from the germline V gene are LNHDA and SQIVND (reference sequence). This CDR3 contains 14 residues. Trimming took 7 bases from V and 6 from J, leaving 16 bases between them.

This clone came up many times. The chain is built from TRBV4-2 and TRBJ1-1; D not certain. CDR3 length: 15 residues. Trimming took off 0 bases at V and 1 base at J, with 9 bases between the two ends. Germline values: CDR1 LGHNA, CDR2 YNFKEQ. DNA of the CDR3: TGTGCCAGCAGCCAAGATCTTTGGACGAACACTGAAGCTTTCTTT. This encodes CASSQDLWTNTEAFF.

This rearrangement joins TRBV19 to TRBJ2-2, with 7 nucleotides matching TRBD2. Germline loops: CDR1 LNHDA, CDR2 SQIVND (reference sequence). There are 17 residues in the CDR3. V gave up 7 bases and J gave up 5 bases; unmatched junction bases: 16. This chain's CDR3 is CASKVPSGFWGTGELFF. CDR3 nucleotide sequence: TGTGCCAGTAAGGTGCCTAGCGGTTTTTGGGGAACCGGGGAGCTGTTTTTT.

DNA for the CDR3: TGTGCCAGCAGTTTAAACAGGGTGCATGAAAAACTGTTTTTT. Protein sequence: CASSLNRVHEKLFF. This sequence joins TRBV27 and TRBJ1-4, with D maybe TRBD1 (6 bases). The germline gives CDR1 MNHEY, CDR2 SMNVEV (reference sequence). The CDR3 sequence is 14 residues long. V dropped 2 bases and J dropped 6 bases, with 10 bases sitting between them.

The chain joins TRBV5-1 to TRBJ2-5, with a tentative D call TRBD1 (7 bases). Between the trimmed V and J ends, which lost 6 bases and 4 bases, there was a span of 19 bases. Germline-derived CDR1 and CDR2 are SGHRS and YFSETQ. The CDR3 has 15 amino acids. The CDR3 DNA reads TGCGCCAGCACCCAGTCAGGGGGGCTCGGAGAGACCCAGTACTTC. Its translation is CASTQSGGLGETQYF.

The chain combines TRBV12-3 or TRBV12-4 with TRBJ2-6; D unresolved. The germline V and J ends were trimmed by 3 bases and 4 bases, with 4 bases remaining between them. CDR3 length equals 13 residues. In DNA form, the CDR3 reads TGTGCCAGCAGTTTCGCCGGGGCCAACGTCCTGACTTTC. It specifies CASSFAGANVLTF.

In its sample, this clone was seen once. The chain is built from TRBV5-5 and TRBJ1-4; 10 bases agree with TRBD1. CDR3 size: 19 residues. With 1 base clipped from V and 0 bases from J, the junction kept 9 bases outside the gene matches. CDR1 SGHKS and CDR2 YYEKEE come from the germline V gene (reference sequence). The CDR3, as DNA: TGTGCCAGCAGCTTGATACCGGGACAGGGGTTTGCAACTAATGAAAAACTGTTTTTT. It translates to CASSLIPGQGFATNEKLFF.

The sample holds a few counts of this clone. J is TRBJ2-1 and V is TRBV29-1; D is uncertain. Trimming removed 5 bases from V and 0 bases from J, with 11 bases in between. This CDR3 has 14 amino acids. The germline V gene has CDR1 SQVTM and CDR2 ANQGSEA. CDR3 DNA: TGCAGCGTTATTAGCCTGAGCTCCTACAATGAGCAGTTCTTC. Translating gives CSVISLSSYNEQFF.

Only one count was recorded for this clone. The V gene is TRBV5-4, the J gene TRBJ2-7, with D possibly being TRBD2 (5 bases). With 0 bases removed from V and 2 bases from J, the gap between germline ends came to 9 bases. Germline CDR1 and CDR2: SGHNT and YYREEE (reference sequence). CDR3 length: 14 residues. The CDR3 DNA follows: TGTGCCAGCAGCTTGGGAGCGGACGCCTACGAGCAGTACTTC. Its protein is CASSLGADAYEQYF.

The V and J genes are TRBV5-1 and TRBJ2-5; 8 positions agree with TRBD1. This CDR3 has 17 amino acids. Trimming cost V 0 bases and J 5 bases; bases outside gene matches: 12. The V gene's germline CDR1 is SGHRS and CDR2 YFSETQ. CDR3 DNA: TGCGCCAGCAGCTTGGCTCCCTCGGACAGGGTTCGGGAGACCCAGTACTTC. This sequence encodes CASSLAPSDRVRETQYF.

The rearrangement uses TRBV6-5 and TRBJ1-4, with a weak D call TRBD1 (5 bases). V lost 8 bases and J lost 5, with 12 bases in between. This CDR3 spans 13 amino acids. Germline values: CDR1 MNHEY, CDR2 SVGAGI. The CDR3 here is CASGDRRNEKLFF. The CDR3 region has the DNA TGTGCCAGCGGGGACCGGAGAAATGAAAAACTGTTTTTT.

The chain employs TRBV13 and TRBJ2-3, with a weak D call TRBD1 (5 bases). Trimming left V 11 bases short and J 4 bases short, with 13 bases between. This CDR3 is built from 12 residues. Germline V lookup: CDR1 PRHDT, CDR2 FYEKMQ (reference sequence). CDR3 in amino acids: CARHRTSDTQYF. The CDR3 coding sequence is TGTGCCCGACACCGGACATCAGATACGCAGTATTTT.

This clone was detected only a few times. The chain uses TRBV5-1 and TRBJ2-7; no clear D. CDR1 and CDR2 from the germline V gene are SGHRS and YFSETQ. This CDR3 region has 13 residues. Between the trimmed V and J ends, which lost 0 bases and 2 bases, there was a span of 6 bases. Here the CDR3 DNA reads TGCGCCAGCAGCTTGGACCCCACCTACGAGCAGTACTTC. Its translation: CASSLDPTYEQYF.

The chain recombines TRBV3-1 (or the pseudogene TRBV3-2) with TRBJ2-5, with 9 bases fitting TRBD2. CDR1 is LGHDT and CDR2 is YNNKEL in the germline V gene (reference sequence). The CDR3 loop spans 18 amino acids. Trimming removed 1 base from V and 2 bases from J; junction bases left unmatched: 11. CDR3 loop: CASSQGPGLAPPQETQYF. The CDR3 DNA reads TGTGCCAGCAGCCAAGGGCCGGGACTAGCTCCACCACAAGAGACCCAGTACTTC.

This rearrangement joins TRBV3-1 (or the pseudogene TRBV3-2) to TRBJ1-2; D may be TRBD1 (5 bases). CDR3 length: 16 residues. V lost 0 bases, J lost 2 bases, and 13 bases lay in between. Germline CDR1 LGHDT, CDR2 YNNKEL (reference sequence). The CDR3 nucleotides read TGTGCCAGCAGCCAAGATGCCAGGGCTTCCAACTATGGCTACACCTTC. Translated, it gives CASSQDARASNYGYTF.

CDR3 nucleotides: TGTGCCAGCAGTGAGCAGGGACTCAATGAGCAGTTCTTC. This translates into CASSEQGLNEQFF. The genes are TRBV6-1 and TRBJ2-1; the D gene is possibly TRBD2 (6 bases). The germline V and J ends were trimmed by 3 bases and 6 bases, with 9 bases remaining between them. The CDR3 length is 13 residues. CDR1 is MNHNS and CDR2 is SASEGT in the germline V gene.

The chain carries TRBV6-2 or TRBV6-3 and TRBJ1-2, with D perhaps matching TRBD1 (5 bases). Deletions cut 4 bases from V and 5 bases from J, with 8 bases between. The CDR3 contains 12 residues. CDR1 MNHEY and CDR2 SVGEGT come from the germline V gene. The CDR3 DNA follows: TGTGCCAGCAGTTCAGGGTTTTATGGCTACACCTTC. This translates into CASSSGFYGYTF.

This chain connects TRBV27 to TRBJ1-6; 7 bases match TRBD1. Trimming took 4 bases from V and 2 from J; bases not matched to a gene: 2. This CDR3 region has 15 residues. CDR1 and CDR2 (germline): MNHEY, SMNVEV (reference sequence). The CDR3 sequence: CASSSGQPYNSPLHF. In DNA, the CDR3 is TGTGCCAGCAGTTCGGGACAGCCCTATAATTCACCCCTCCACTTT.